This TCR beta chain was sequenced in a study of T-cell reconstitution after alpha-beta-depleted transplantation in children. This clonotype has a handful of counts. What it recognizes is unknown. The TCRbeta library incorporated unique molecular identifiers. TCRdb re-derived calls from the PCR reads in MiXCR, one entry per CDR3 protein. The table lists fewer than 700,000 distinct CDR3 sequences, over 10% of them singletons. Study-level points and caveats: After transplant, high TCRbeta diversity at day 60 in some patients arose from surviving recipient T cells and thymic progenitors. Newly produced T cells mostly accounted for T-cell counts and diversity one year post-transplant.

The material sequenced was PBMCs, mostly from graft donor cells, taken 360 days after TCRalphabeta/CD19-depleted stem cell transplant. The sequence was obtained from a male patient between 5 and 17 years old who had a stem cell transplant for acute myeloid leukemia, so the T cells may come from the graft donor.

The CDR3 DNA sequence: TGTGCCAGCAGCTTTGACCCTCCGCCCAACAATGAGCAGTTCTTC. This sequence encodes CASSFDPPPNNEQFF. The chain couples TRBV7-2 to TRBJ2-1; D unclear. The CDR3 consists of 15 residues. CDR1 SGHTA and CDR2 FQGNSA come from the germline V gene. V was pared by 3 bases and J by 5 bases, with 14 bases between.